The 8 T cell receptor beta chains given below trace back to one sample, sequenced in a study of blood T cell repertoires in COVID-19. TCRdb keeps only in-frame clones here, not all; method: immunoSEQ multiplex PCR. This table holds around 250,000 clones, roughly 89% found once. What was sequenced was peripheral blood. The receptors originated from a woman aged 40 to 49 who had recovered from COVID-19.

The J gene is TRBJ2-5, the V gene TRBV11-2, with a possible D match to TRBD1 (7 bases). The CDR3 is 14 residues long. CDR1 is SGHAT and CDR2 is FQNNGV in the germline V gene. V lost 1 base, J lost 4 bases, and 10 bases lay in between. CDR3 sequence: CASSLGQGGETQYF. CDR3 nucleotide sequence: TGTGCCAGCAGCTTAGGACAGGGAGGAGAGACCCAGTACTTC.

The J gene is TRBJ2-4, the V gene TRBV27, with D tentatively TRBD2 (5 bases). Between the trimmed V and J ends, which lost 3 bases and 1 base, there was a span of 19 bases. The CDR3 runs 18 residues. From germline, CDR1 is MNHEY and CDR2 SMNVEV (reference sequence). CDR3 coding DNA: TGTGCCAGCAGTTTTCGGGTAGGAGGCAAGGAGGCCAAAAACATTCAGTACTTC. It codes for CASSFRVGGKEAKNIQYF.

In this sample, this clone turned up once. The V and J genes are TRBV4-1 and TRBJ2-1; TRBD2 matches at 8 bases. J lost 2 bases, V lost 4 bases, and 7 bases had no gene match. This CDR3 contains 16 residues. Germline V CDR1 and CDR2: MGHRA, YSYEKL. CDR3 in amino acids: CASSLAGGGPYNEQFF. The CDR3 nucleotides are TGCGCCAGCAGCCTCGCCGGGGGGGGCCCCTACAATGAGCAGTTCTTC.

This chain joins TRBV7-6 and TRBJ2-1; 12 bases agree with TRBD2. This CDR3 region has 17 residues. With 5 bases clipped from V and 6 bases from J, the junction kept 11 bases outside the gene matches. The germline gives CDR1 SGHVS, CDR2 FNYEAQ. The CDR3 DNA is TGTGCCAGCAGCCCGACTAGCGGGAGTCGTGCTGGCAATGAGCAGTTCTTC. This translates into CASSPTSGSRAGNEQFF. Drawing the rest from reference TRBV7-6 and TRBJ2-1, the complete variable domain is GAGVSQSPRYKVTKRGQDVALRCDPISGHVSLYWYRQALGQGPEFLTYFNYEAQQDKSGLPNDRFSAERPEGSISTLTIQRTEQRDSAMYRCASSPTSGSRAGNEQFFGPGTRLTVL.

The chain recombines TRBV19 with TRBJ2-1; 7 nucleotides agree with TRBD1. The CDR3 covers 14 residues. V lost 1 base and J lost 8; bases outside the gene matches: 5. Germline V lookup: CDR1 LNHDA, CDR2 SQIVND (reference sequence). The CDR3 bases are TGTGCCAGTAGTATAGGGACAGGTGGCCATGAGCAGTTCTTC. Protein: CASSIGTGGHEQFF. Supplemented by reference TRBV19 and TRBJ2-1, the full variable domain reads DGGITQSPKYLFRKEGQNVTLSCEQNLNHDAMYWYRQDPGQGLRLIYYSQIVNDFQKGDIAEGYSVSREKKESFPLTVTSAQKNPTAFYLCASSIGTGGHEQFFGPGTRLTVL.

This clone occurred once. The J gene is TRBJ2-1, the V gene TRBV24-1; 9 nucleotides line up with TRBD1. From germline, CDR1 is KGHDR and CDR2 SFDVKD. V shed 1 base and J 6 bases; nucleotides not matched to a gene: 9. The CDR3 runs to 17 residues. The DNA of the CDR3 is TGTGCCACCAGTGATTTTCTGGAACAGGGGGCTGTCAATGAGCAGTTCTTC. Translating it yields CATSDFLEQGAVNEQFF.

J is TRBJ2-2 and V is TRBV7-9; TRBD2 aligns across 11 bases. With 5 bases clipped from V and 6 bases from J, the junction kept 5 bases outside the gene matches. Germline lookup yields CDR1 SEHNR and CDR2 FQNEAQ (reference sequence). This CDR3 region has 15 residues. The CDR3 loop is CASSHPGLAAGELFF. In nucleotides, the CDR3 is TGTGCCAGCAGCCACCCGGGACTAGCGGCCGGGGAGCTGTTTTTT.

This clone was detected a few times. The chain carries TRBV7-3 and TRBJ2-7; TRBD1 matches at 9 bases. The germline gives CDR1 SGHTA, CDR2 FQGTGA. This CDR3 contains 13 residues. After removal of 5 bases from V and 3 bases from J, the junction contained 2 bases not matched to a gene. The CDR3 DNA follows: TGTGCCAGCAGCGGGGACAGGGTCTACGAGCAGTACTTC. This encodes CASSGDRVYEQYF.